These T cell receptor beta chains were read from a single sample in a study of T cell responses to AZD1222 COVID-19 vaccine. Some clones are missing from TCRdb's copy, which holds only in-frame ones; the method was immunoSEQ multiplex PCR. This table has roughly 180,000 clones, 94% appearing once. Sample: peripheral blood, taken on day 0 of AZD1222 vaccination. Every receptor here comes from an adult in good health. The CDR3 runs from the conserved cysteine through the conserved F or W. D genes are given only for firm matches. The size entry is marked missing in some rows and otherwise reads once, few, many or a size class.

-	TRBV10-1	-	TRBJ2-7	TGCGCCAGCAGCCCCCCCGGAACCTACGAGCAGTACTTC	CASSPPGTYEQYF
-	TRBV4-1	-	TRBJ2-1	TGCGCCAGCAGCACCTACAATGAGCAGTTCTTC	CASSTYNEQFF
-	TRBV18	-	TRBJ2-5	TGTGCCAGCTCACCACCGGCGTCCCAAGAGACCCAGTACTTC	CASSPPASQETQYF
-	TRBV28	few	TRBJ2-7	TGTGCCAGCAGTTGGCAGGCCTACGAGCAGTACTTC	CASSWQAYEQYF
-	TRBV6-1	-	TRBJ1-2	TGTGCCAGCAGTGACCCCTATGGCTACACCTTC	CASSDPYGYTF
-	TRBV11-2	-	TRBJ1-4	TGTGCCAGCACCCCCCCCAGAGGGAGTGAAAAACTGTTTTTT	CASTPPRGSEKLFF
-	TRBV2	-	TRBJ1-1	TGTGCCAGCAGCGGGGGGGCCAGGGCCAACACTGAAGCTTTCTTT	CASSGGARANTEAFF
-	TRBV6-1	-	TRBJ1-2	TGTGCCAGCAGTGAAGTGTCAGGGGACTCTAGCAACTATGGCTACACCTTC	CASSEVSGDSSNYGYTF
-	TRBV6-5	-	TRBJ1-4	TGTGCCAGCACCGAGGGTACTTTAACCCAGAAACTGTTTTTT	CASTEGTLTQKLFF
-	TRBV6-6	once	TRBJ1-1	TGTGCCAGCAGCGCCCTAGCGAGGGACACTGAAGCTTTCTTT	CASSALARDTEAFF
TRBD1	TRBV7-8	-	TRBJ1-1	TGTGCCAGCAGCCCGACAGGGGTGACTGAAGCTTTCTTT	CASSPTGVTEAFF
-	TRBV16	once	TRBJ2-7	TGTGCCAGCAGCCAATCGATGGCAGTACAGTCCTACGAGCAGTACTTC	CASSQSMAVQSYEQYF
TRBD2	TRBV5-4	-	TRBJ2-4	TGTGCCAGCAGCTTGGCCGGCACCGCGGGGGACATTCAGTACTTC	CASSLAGTAGDIQYF
-	TRBV5-8	-	TRBJ1-5	TGTGCCAGCAGCGTGAGGTTGGGGGGCGTCGAGCCCCAGCATTTT	CASSVRLGGVEPQHF
TRBD2	TRBV10-3	-	TRBJ2-3	TGTGCCATACAACGGGGGGGCGGCACAGATACGCAGTATTTT	CAIQRGGGTDTQYF
TRBD2	TRBV6-5	-	TRBJ2-7	TGTGCCAGCAGTCTGACTAGCGGGAGCTCCTACGAGCAGTACTTC	CASSLTSGSSYEQYF
-	TRBV30	-	TRBJ1-1	TGTGCCTGGAGTGTACGAGGGCAAGCTTTCTTT	CAWSVRGQAFF
-	TRBV18	-	TRBJ1-3	TGTGCCAGCTCACCATCCCCCGCGGATACGGGAAACACCATATATTTT	CASSPSPADTGNTIYF
TRBD1	TRBV10-1	few	TRBJ2-7	TGCGCCAGCAGGTATCCGGGACAGGTGGAAGAGCAGTACTTC	CASRYPGQVEEQYF
TRBD1	TRBV29-1	-	TRBJ2-1	TGCAGCGTTGCAGGACAGGGGCCCTCCTGGGAGCAGTTCTTC	CSVAGQGPSWEQFF
-	TRBV29-1	-	TRBJ1-5	TGCAGCGTCCATAGTAAGGGGGCCCAGCATTTT	CSVHSKGAQHF
TRBD1	TRBV3-1/TRBV3-2	-	TRBJ2-7	TGTGCCAGCAGCCAGGAACAGGGGGCGGGAACCCACGAGCAGTACTTC	CASSQEQGAGTHEQYF
-	TRBV6-5	-	TRBJ1-2	TGTGCCAGCATTTTATGGGGAGTCAACAAGGGCTACACCTTC	CASILWGVNKGYTF
-	TRBV5-1	-	TRBJ1-4	TGCGCCAGCAGCGGAACGGGACGTTTGGGGGAAAAACTGTTTTTT	CASSGTGRLGEKLFF
-	TRBV10-2	-	TRBJ1-1	TGCGCCAGCAGCCCCAGGAAGTTAGACACTGAAGCTTTCTTT	CASSPRKLDTEAFF
-	TRBV10-1	once	TRBJ1-2	TGCGCCAGCAGCCCCGGGAATGGCTATGGCTACACCTTC	CASSPGNGYGYTF
TRBD1	TRBV6-5	-	TRBJ1-1	TGTGCCAGCAGGCAGGGGGCGATCACTGAAGCTTTCTTT	CASRQGAITEAFF
TRBD1	TRBV27	-	TRBJ1-5	TGTGCCAGCAGCCGACAGGGATTAGGCATAAGCAATCAGCCCCAGCATTTT	CASSRQGLGISNQPQHF
-	TRBV5-1	-	TRBJ1-1	TGCGCCAGCAGCTTGGGTACCCCGGGCAGCTCGTCTGAAGCTTTCTTT	CASSLGTPGSSSEAFF
-	TRBV18	-	TRBJ1-3	TGTGCCAGCTCACCCGGGACACAGGTCGTCTCTGGAAACACCATATATTTT	CASSPGTQVVSGNTIYF
TRBD1	TRBV28	-	TRBJ2-1	TGTGCCAGCAGTTTACGAGACAGGGGGGCCTACAATGAGCAGTTCTTC	CASSLRDRGAYNEQFF
-	TRBV19	-	TRBJ1-3	TGTGCCAGTACCACCGGAAACACCATATATTTT	CASTTGNTIYF
TRBD1	TRBV5-4	once	TRBJ1-3	TGTGCCAGCAGGCCGGGACAGGGGGCAGGTGGAAACACCATATATTTT	CASRPGQGAGGNTIYF
-	TRBV3-1/TRBV3-2	once	TRBJ1-5	TGTGCCAGCAGCCAAGCGTCCGGGAATCAGCCCCAGCATTTT	CASSQASGNQPQHF
TRBD1	TRBV5-4	-	TRBJ1-4	TGTGCCAGCAGCAAGACAGGGGGCGCGGGGGCTAATGAAAAACTGTTTTTT	CASSKTGGAGANEKLFF
-	TRBV3-1/TRBV3-2	-	TRBJ2-1	TGTGCCAGCAGCCAAGAGGTGTTGGCTGGCAATGAGCAGTTCTTC	CASSQEVLAGNEQFF
-	TRBV5-1	-	TRBJ2-4	TGCGCCAGCAGCTTGGAGCCGGGACGAGATCAGTACTTC	CASSLEPGRDQYF
-	TRBV9	-	TRBJ1-5	TGTGCCAGCAGCGTAGGGGACGTGGATCAGCCCCAGCATTTT	CASSVGDVDQPQHF
-	TRBV28	-	TRBJ1-6	TGTGCCAGCAGGGGACGAAGGTCCTATAATTCACCCCTCCACTTT	CASRGRRSYNSPLHF
-	TRBV29-1	-	TRBJ1-1	TGCAGCGTTGAAGTGGACAGTGAGACTGAAGCTTTCTTT	CSVEVDSETEAFF
-	TRBV2	-	TRBJ1-2	TGTGCCAGCAGTGAGGACGGACCTAACTATGGCTACACCTTC	CASSEDGPNYGYTF
-	TRBV25-1	-	TRBJ2-1	TGTGCCAGCAGTGGAGCCCAAGGGTCGGGCTCCTACAATGAGCAGTTCTTC	CASSGAQGSGSYNEQFF